The source of this T cell receptor (beta chain) is a study of OX40 agonist ivuxolimab in advanced cancers. Broader study findings: Blood T cells, both CD4+ and CD8+, expanded clonally by week 6 at 0.1 to 3.0 mg/kg. Antigen specificity remained undetermined for the expanded peripheral T cells.

The germline V gene encodes CDR1 SNHLY and CDR2 FYNNEI. The CDR3 has 16 residues. Trimming left V 3 bases short and J 3 bases short, with 17 bases between. Assay used: immunoSEQ multiplex PCR; TCRdb lists only in-frame clones, some missing. The data contain about 21,000 clones, more than 75% of them singletons. This clone appeared a few times. What it binds is not known. The receptor was isolated from an adult with an advanced solid tumor such as melanoma, head and neck, liver or kidney cancer. Sequenced here: CD4+ or CD8+ T cells sorted from blood, sampled in a trial of the OX40 agonist ivuxolimab. V usage is TRBV2 and J usage is TRBJ2-5, with D perhaps matching TRBD1 (6 bases). DNA of the CDR3: TGTGCCAGCAGTGACCCCAACAGGGATCCCGAAGAGACCCAGTACTTC. As protein: CASSDPNRDPEETQYF.